This T cell receptor beta chain was recorded in a study of response to subunit inactivated influenza vaccine. Concerning this clonotype: What it binds is not known.

CDR3 size: 16 residues. Trimming took 8 bases from V and 3 from J, leaving 17 bases between them. MiXCR was run by TCRdb on the RT-PCR reads, yielding one entry per CDR3 protein. Among about 780,000 distinct CDR3 sequences listed, around 20% were seen once. Study findings and constraints: T cells newly recruited by each seasonal influenza vaccination are few, the authors suggested.

The receptor's source is a man aged 50 or older who received an inactivated influenza vaccine. The material was PBMCs from blood, obtained 5 days after vaccination. This chain joins TRBV12-3 or TRBV12-4 and TRBJ1-6; D perhaps matches TRBD1 (6 bases). This CDR3 is CASYLGQLLYNSPLHF. CDR3 sequence (DNA): TGTGCCAGCTACCTAGGACAGCTACTCTATAATTCACCCCTCCACTTT.